A single sample gave rise to the 9 T cell receptor beta chains below, sequenced in a study of T cells in Graves' hyperthyroidism and ophthalmopathy. RNA transcripts were the template for amplifying TCR beta CDR3 regions. Researchers ran a first-round RT-PCR on the TCR CDR3 using the HTBI primer set. In TCRdb, the multiplex PCR reads were re-called with MiXCR into one record per CDR3 protein. Of about 400,000 distinct CDR3 sequences detected, around 16% appear once; the ten largest clones hold almost 8%. Sequenced sample: blood. The origin of the receptors is a woman younger than 30 with Graves' hyperthyroidism.

This clonotype has a count of ten or more. The chain joins TRBV28 to TRBJ1-5; D is possibly TRBD1 (5 bases). Looked up from germline, CDR1 is MDHEN and CDR2 is SYDVKM. V was cut by 6 bases and J by 1 base, with 22 bases left in between. The CDR3 spans 18 residues. In DNA form, the CDR3 reads TGTGCCAGCAGCGTTCCCGGCGGTGTGACAGTAAGCAATCAGCCCCAGCATTTT. It encodes CASSVPGGVTVSNQPQHF.

This clonotype was recorded many times. V gene TRBV28 combines with J gene TRBJ2-7; D ambiguous. V was shortened by 4 bases and J by 3 bases, with 7 bases between the two germline ends. Germline V lookup: CDR1 MDHEN, CDR2 SYDVKM. This CDR3 is 12 amino acids long. The CDR3 region is CASSSIFYEQYF. CDR3 DNA sequence: TGTGCCAGCAGTTCGATTTTCTACGAGCAGTACTTC.

Ten or more counts support this clonotype. V and J are TRBV6-1 and TRBJ2-2; 8 bases align to TRBD1. Germline V gene data show CDR1 as MNHNS and CDR2 as SASEGT. The CDR3 is 16 amino acids. Losses at the gene ends were 5 bases for V and 1 base for J; bases not matched to a gene: 6. In nucleotides, the CDR3 is TGTGCCAGCAGTCTGACAGGGGACAGGAACACCGGGGAGCTGTTTTTT. As protein: CASSLTGDRNTGELFF.

This clonotype was seen repeatedly, ten times or more. V and J are TRBV12-5 and TRBJ2-1, with D possibly being TRBD1 or TRBD2 (6 bases each). Trimming removed 1 base from V and 9 bases from J, with 16 bases in between. The CDR3 extends over 15 amino acids. The V gene's germline CDR1 is LGHNT and CDR2 FRNRAP. CDR3 amino acids: CASGLGAGEGGEQFF. In nucleotides, the CDR3 is TGTGCTAGTGGTTTGGGGGCCGGCGAGGGGGGTGAGCAGTTCTTC.

This clonotype occurred many times. The V call is TRBV3-1, the J call TRBJ2-7, with 7 bases lining up with TRBD2. CDR3 size: 12 residues. The ends lost 5 bases at V and 9 bases at J; junction bases unmatched: 7. Germline loops: CDR1 LGHDT, CDR2 YNNKEL (reference sequence). CDR3 in DNA: TGTGCCAGCAGCGGGAGGGGAGGCCCGCAGTACTTC. This sequence encodes CASSGRGGPQYF.

The chain has TRBV10-3 and TRBJ1-2, with TRBD1 identical over 7 bases. Germline loops: CDR1 ENHRY, CDR2 SYGVKD. This CDR3 spans 18 amino acids. With 4 bases clipped from V and 2 bases from J, the junction kept 16 bases outside the gene matches. The CDR3 spells CAISAQGRGNFGNYGYTF. CDR3 nucleotides: TGTGCCATCAGTGCGCAGGGCAGGGGGAATTTTGGGAACTATGGCTACACCTTC.

This clonotype was recorded many times. The chain employs TRBV7-2 and TRBJ2-3; 12 bases fit TRBD2. The trim removed 7 bases at V and 2 bases at J, leaving 7 bases unmatched. Germline CDR1 reads SGHTA; CDR2 reads FQGNSA. The length of the CDR3 is 16 residues. In DNA, the CDR3 is TGTGCCAGCACCCTAGCGGGAGGGCTGAACACAGATACGCAGTATTTT. Amino acid sequence: CASTLAGGLNTDTQYF.

This clonotype came up many times. The rearrangement uses TRBV6-5 and TRBJ2-5; D ambiguous. Trimming pared 0 bases from V and 8 bases from J, leaving 13 bases between. CDR3 length equals 14 residues. In germline, CDR1 is MNHEY, CDR2 SVGAGI. This CDR3 reads CASSYSQATATQYF. The DNA of the CDR3 is TGTGCCAGCAGTTACTCGCAGGCCACGGCCACCCAGTACTTC.

This clonotype was counted ten times or more. This chain uses TRBV7-9 with TRBJ1-4, with D perhaps matching TRBD1 (6 bases). V lost 5 bases and J 3 bases, leaving 13 bases between the germline ends. Germline V gene lookup returns CDR1 SEHNR and CDR2 FQNEAQ (reference sequence). The CDR3 spans 15 residues. CDR3 loop: CASSPPGQPNEKLFF. The DNA of the CDR3 is TGTGCCAGCAGCCCACCCGGACAGCCTAATGAAAAACTGTTTTTT.